This T cell receptor (beta chain) was observed in a study of shared clonotypes between healthy human individuals. Findings of the study overall: Generation probability values for non-shared clonotypes were lower than those for clonotypes shared by all four donors.

The repertoire was sequenced with immunoSEQ multiplex PCR; TCRdb's copy has only in-frame clones and lacks some. The sample shows under 600,000 clones, 97% of them seen only once. Concerning this clone: Its antigen is as yet unknown.

CDR1 and CDR2 (germline): MGHRA, YSYEKL. CDR3 length: 14 amino acids. Trimming removed 1 base from V and 10 bases from J; junction bases left unmatched: 5. The chain is built from TRBV4-1 and TRBJ2-1; 9 positions match TRBD2. This TCR was recovered from a woman aged 25 to 39 in good health. Sequenced input: naive CD4+ T cells sorted from blood. Subset here: CD45RA+ positively selected. For the CDR3, the DNA is TGCGCCAGCAGCCAAGTTGTAGCGGGGGAGGAGCAGTTCTTC. This codes for CASSQVVAGEEQFF.